What follows are 3 T cell receptor beta chains derived from one specimen sequenced in a study of T cell responses to AZD1222 COVID-19 vaccine (dated by TCRdb to the early 2020s). Library preparation used the immunoSEQ multiplex PCR assay. The table was pulled from immuneACCESS by TCRdb, which kept in-frame rearrangements only. Such tables lose some clones; where checked, under half of the loss comes from unresolved V genes, and the rest has no known cause. This sample holds over 150,000 clones; roughly nine tenths were observed only once. The ten largest clones represent around 4% of the sample. The sample's time point label is to be understood as: baseline before first vaccination. The sample's treatment or condition label, in plain terms: meningococcal conjugate vaccine given as trial control. Here the sequenced sample was peripheral blood, taken on day 0 of MenACWY control vaccination. The receptor source for this set is an adult in good health.

The chain employs TRBV18 and TRBJ1-2, with TRBD1 as a possible D gene (5 bases). Germline V gives CDR1 KGHSH, CDR2 LQKENI. The CDR3 length is 15 residues. V was clipped by 6 bases and J by 0 bases, with 14 bases between them. The CDR3 coding sequence is TGTGCCAGCTCTATGGCCAGGGCCTCTAACTATGGCTACACCTTC. It yields the protein CASSMARASNYGYTF. Based on the CDR3 plus reference TRBV18 and TRBJ1-2, the full variable domain is NAGVMQNPRHLVRRRGQEARLRCSPMKGHSHVYWYRQLPEEGLKFMVYLQKENIIDESGMPKERFSAEFPKEGPSILRIQQVVRGDSAAYFCASSMARASNYGYTFGSGTRLTVV.

J is TRBJ2-1 and V is TRBV18; 9 bases line up with TRBD1. V was pared by 3 bases and J by 4 bases, with 1 base of the junction left unmatched. The CDR3 has 14 residues. Germline V lookup: CDR1 KGHSH, CDR2 LQKENI. The CDR3 sequence: CASSPGTGYNEQFF. CDR3 coding DNA: TGTGCCAGCTCACCTGGGACAGGGTACAATGAGCAGTTCTTC.

The V and J genes are TRBV9 and TRBJ2-2; D might be TRBD2 (5 bases). V was trimmed by 0 bases and J by 2 bases, leaving 8 bases between them. The germline V gene encodes CDR1 SGDLS and CDR2 YYNGEE. CDR3 length equals 15 residues. CDR3 in DNA: TGTGCCAGCAGCGTAGCAAGCGGAAACACCGGGGAGCTGTTTTTT. Amino acid sequence: CASSVASGNTGELFF.